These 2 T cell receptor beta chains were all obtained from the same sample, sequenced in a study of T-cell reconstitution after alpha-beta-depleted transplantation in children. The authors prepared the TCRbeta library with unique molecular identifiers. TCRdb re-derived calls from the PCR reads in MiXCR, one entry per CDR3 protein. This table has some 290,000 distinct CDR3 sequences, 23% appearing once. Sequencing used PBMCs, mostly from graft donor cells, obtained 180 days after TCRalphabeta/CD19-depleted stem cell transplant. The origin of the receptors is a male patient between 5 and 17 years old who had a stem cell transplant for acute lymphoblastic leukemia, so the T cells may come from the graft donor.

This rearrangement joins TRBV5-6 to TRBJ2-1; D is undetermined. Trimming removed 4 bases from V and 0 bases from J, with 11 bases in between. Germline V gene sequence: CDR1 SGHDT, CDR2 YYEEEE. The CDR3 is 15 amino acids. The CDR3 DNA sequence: TGTGCCAGCAGCGAAGGGTTAAGCTCCTACAATGAGCAGTTCTTC. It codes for CASSEGLSSYNEQFF.

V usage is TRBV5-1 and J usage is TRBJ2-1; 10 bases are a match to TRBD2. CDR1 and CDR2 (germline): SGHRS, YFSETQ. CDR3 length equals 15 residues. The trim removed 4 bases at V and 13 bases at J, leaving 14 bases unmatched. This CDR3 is CASSRTSGPGKSQFF. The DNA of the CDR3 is TGCGCCAGCAGCCGGACTAGCGGACCGGGGAAAAGTCAGTTCTTC.